This T cell receptor (beta chain) comes out of a study of OX40 agonist ivuxolimab in advanced cancers. The junction had 8 bases not matched to a gene; V was cut back by 0 bases and J by 4 bases. CDR1 is GTSNPN, CDR2 SVGIG, per germline (reference sequence). The CDR3 loop spans 16 amino acids. Some clones are missing from TCRdb's copy, which holds only in-frame ones; the method was immunoSEQ multiplex PCR. Of about 72,000 clones in the sample, approximately 90% were seen once. This chain links TRBV30 with TRBJ2-7; TRBD1 matches at 11 bases. Sample: CD4+ or CD8+ T cells sorted from blood, taken in a trial of the OX40 agonist ivuxolimab. The receptor was isolated from an adult with an advanced solid tumor such as melanoma, head and neck, liver or kidney cancer. CDR3 protein: CAWSVLPGQGVYEQYF. The CDR3 bases are TGTGCCTGGAGTGTACTGCCGGGACAGGGGGTTTACGAGCAGTACTTC.